Shown below are 31 T cell receptor beta chains from a single sample sequenced in a study of blood T cell repertoires in COVID-19 (dated by TCRdb to about 2020). Library preparation employed the immunoSEQ multiplex PCR assay. Here the immuneACCESS table is served through TCRdb, limited to in-frame sequences with V and J called. Missing clones are a known gap in these copies; in checked studies unresolved V genes cover under half, and the rest lacks a known reason. For this sample there are some 78,000 clones; about nine tenths appear just once. 1% of the sample lies in the top ten. What was sequenced was peripheral blood. These receptors were collected from a woman aged 50 to 65 in a cohort sampled during active COVID-19.

To note about this clone: Other DNA sequences of this sample code for an identical CDR3. This chain links TRBV9 with TRBJ2-3; 12 bases agree with TRBD2. CDR1 SGDLS and CDR2 YYNGEE come from the germline V gene. The ends lost 4 bases at V and 0 bases at J; junction bases unmatched: 3. This CDR3 has 16 amino acids. CDR3 in DNA: TGTGCCAGCAGCTCCGGGACTAGCGGGAGCACAGATACGCAGTATTTT. Translated: CASSSGTSGSTDTQYF.

The chain employs TRBV14 and TRBJ2-5; D might be TRBD2 (6 bases). V was pared by 11 bases and J by 2 bases, with 21 bases between. From germline, CDR1 is SGHDN and CDR2 FVKESK. There are 15 residues in the CDR3. CDR3 sequence reads: CAAGLEGTRQETQYF. The CDR3 coding sequence is TGTGCCGCCGGGTTGGAGGGTACAAGGCAAGAGACCCAGTACTTC.

The rearrangement links TRBV5-6 to TRBJ2-5; 9 bases align to TRBD2. Germline loops: CDR1 SGHDT, CDR2 YYEEEE. J was trimmed by 4 bases and V by 4 bases; bases with no gene match: 8. This CDR3 has 15 amino acids. CDR3 DNA: TGTGCCAGCAGCCTGGGGCTAGCGGGAATAGAGACCCAGTACTTC. Its protein is CASSLGLAGIETQYF.

The chain recombines TRBV29-1 with TRBJ1-1, with 8 bases matching TRBD1. The CDR3 contains 13 residues. The junction had 8 bases not matched to a gene; V was cut back by 7 bases and J by 4 bases. Germline loops: CDR1 SQVTM, CDR2 ANQGSEA. CDR3 sequence (DNA): TGCAGCGCCGTCGGACAGGGAGGCACTGAAGCTTTCTTT. It is translated as CSAVGQGGTEAFF.

A note on this clone: One end of the junction is discordant with germline, which a read error may explain. The rearrangement uses TRBV5-4 and TRBJ2-2; 8 positions match TRBD2. Per the germline V gene, CDR1 is SGHNT and CDR2 is YYREEE (reference sequence). CDR3 length: 13 residues. DNA for the CDR3: TGCGCTACAAACGGGGGGGAAACCGGGGAGCTGTTTTTT. The encoded protein is CATNGGETGELFF. The variable domain in full, with the rest retrieved from reference TRBV5-4 and TRBJ2-2, is ETGVTQSPTHLIKTRGQQVTLRCSSQSGHNTVSWYQQALGQGPQFIFQYYREEENGRGNFPPRFSGLQFPNYSSELNVNALELDDSALYLCATNGGETGELFFGEGSRLTVL.

The chain carries TRBV9 and TRBJ2-7; TRBD2 matches at 8 bases. V trimming: 2 bases; J trimming: 1 base; junction bases outside the gene matches: 5. The length of the CDR3 is 15 residues. CDR1 and CDR2 from the germline V gene are SGDLS and YYNGEE. The CDR3 coding sequence is TGTGCCAGCAGCGTTGCAGCGGGAGTGTCCTACGAGCAGTACTTC. It specifies CASSVAAGVSYEQYF.

The genes are TRBV6-5 and TRBJ1-1; 8 bases fit TRBD1. With V trimmed by 5 bases and J by 6 bases, 11 bases remained unmatched. The length of the CDR3 is 15 residues. Germline V CDR1 and CDR2: MNHEY, SVGAGI. The CDR3 sequence: CASSMQGAAVSEAFF. The CDR3 DNA follows: TGTGCCAGCAGTATGCAGGGGGCTGCGGTTTCTGAAGCTTTCTTT.

The chain carries TRBV14 and TRBJ2-2; D not certain. CDR1 SGHDN and CDR2 FVKESK come from the germline V gene. This CDR3 comprises 16 residues. The V gene lost 2 bases and the J gene lost 0 bases, with 10 bases spanning the gap. The CDR3 sequence is CASSQLSLANTGELFF. The DNA of the CDR3 is TGTGCCAGCAGCCAATTGTCTCTCGCGAACACCGGGGAGCTGTTTTTT.

V gene TRBV28 combines with J gene TRBJ1-2; 9 nucleotides agree with TRBD1. Germline V gene data show CDR1 as MDHEN and CDR2 as SYDVKM. With V trimmed by 2 bases and J by 5 bases, 9 bases remained unmatched. The CDR3 is 16 amino acids. CDR3 nucleotide sequence: TGTGCCAGCAGTTTAGCTTACTTGACAGGGGGATATGGCTACACCTTC. Its translation: CASSLAYLTGGYGYTF.

The gene calls are TRBV3-1 (or the pseudogene TRBV3-2) and TRBJ2-7, with D possibly being TRBD2 (5 bases). The CDR3 extends over 16 amino acids. From germline, CDR1 is LGHDT and CDR2 YNNKEL (reference sequence). V gave up 0 bases and J gave up 0 bases, with 12 bases separating them. In nucleotides, the CDR3 is TGTGCCAGCAGCCAAGATCCTAGCTCTGGCTCCTACGAGCAGTACTTC. As protein: CASSQDPSSGSYEQYF.

The chain combines TRBV10-3 with TRBJ2-7; 9 bases are a match to TRBD1. The germline V gene encodes CDR1 ENHRY and CDR2 SYGVKD. The CDR3 covers 14 residues. After removal of 4 bases from V and 7 bases from J, the junction contained 8 bases not matched to a gene. CDR3 DNA: TGTGCCATCAGTGTGGGGACAGGGTCGGGAGAGCAGTACTTC. Translated: CAISVGTGSGEQYF.

The chain links TRBV6-6 to TRBJ2-2; TRBD1 might be the D (6 bases). This CDR3 spans 13 amino acids. V was pared by 7 bases and J by 6 bases, with 12 bases between. Germline assignment: CDR1 MNHNY and CDR2 SVGAGI (reference sequence). The DNA of the CDR3 is TGTGCCAGCACCCCAGGGGTGGCCGGGGAGCTGTTTTTT. Protein product: CASTPGVAGELFF.

The chain recombines TRBV2 with TRBJ2-7, with D possibly TRBD2 on 6 matching bases. The CDR3 has 14 amino acids. V lost 0 bases, J lost 4 bases, and 10 bases lay in between. In germline, CDR1 is SNHLY, CDR2 FYNNEI. The chain's CDR3 is CASSEALREYEQYF. DNA for the CDR3: TGTGCCAGCAGTGAAGCGCTTCGGGAGTACGAGCAGTACTTC. The whole variable domain, filled in from reference TRBV2 and TRBJ2-7, reads EPEVTQTPSHQVTQMGQEVILRCVPISNHLYFYWYRQILGQKVEFLVSFYNNEISEKSEIFDDQFSVERPDGSNFTLKIRSTKLEDSAMYFCASSEALREYEQYFGPGTRLTVT.

This clone appeared once. The J gene is TRBJ1-1, the V gene TRBV6-4, with D possibly being TRBD1 (5 bases). Trimming took off 3 bases at V and 4 bases at J, with 9 bases between the two ends. Per the germline V gene, CDR1 is MRHNA and CDR2 is SNTAGT. The CDR3 runs to 13 residues. The CDR3 DNA reads TGTGCCAGCAGTGAACAGGATGGCACTGAAGCTTTCTTT. This encodes CASSEQDGTEAFF.

V gene TRBV27 combines with J gene TRBJ2-7, with a tentative D call TRBD2 (6 bases). Germline V gives CDR1 MNHEY, CDR2 SMNVEV (reference sequence). V shed 5 bases and J shed 2 bases, with 25 bases lying between them. The CDR3 loop spans 18 amino acids. The CDR3 DNA reads TGTGCCAGCAGTATCCGCGTTTCACCCGGAGGGTTCCCCTACGAGCAGTACTTC. It translates to CASSIRVSPGGFPYEQYF.

The genes are TRBV5-1 and TRBJ2-1; weak D call: TRBD1 (5 bases). From germline, CDR1 is SGHRS and CDR2 YFSETQ. The CDR3 length is 14 residues. V was clipped by 0 bases and J by 6 bases, with 10 bases between them. CDR3 protein: CASSLVQGSNEQFF. CDR3 nucleotides: TGCGCCAGCAGCTTGGTCCAGGGAAGCAATGAGCAGTTCTTC.

The chain employs TRBV25-1 and TRBJ1-1; D gene unclear. V lost 5 bases to trimming and J lost 2 bases, with 12 bases between them. Germline V gene lookup returns CDR1 MGHDK and CDR2 SYGVNS. This CDR3 spans 14 amino acids. The CDR3 bases are TGTGCCAGCAGTCCTGACACGTCAAACACTGAAGCTTTCTTT. Translation gives CASSPDTSNTEAFF. The whole variable domain, remainder taken from reference TRBV25-1 and TRBJ1-1, is EADIYQTPRYLVIGTGKKITLECSQTMGHDKMYWYQQDPGMELHLIHYSYGVNSTEKGDLSSESTVSRIRTEHFPLTLESARPSHTSQYLCASSPDTSNTEAFFGQGTRLTVV.

The chain is built from TRBV6-1 and TRBJ1-2; 7 bases line up with TRBD1. The CDR3 sequence is 15 residues long. V shed 5 bases and J 5 bases; nucleotides not matched to a gene: 11. CDR1 and CDR2 from the germline V gene are MNHNS and SASEGT. CDR3 coding DNA: TGTGCCAGCAGTCAAACTCCAGGGGGTCCATATGGCTACACCTTC. Translation gives CASSQTPGGPYGYTF.

This clone was seen more than once but under ten times. The gene calls are TRBV27 and TRBJ2-7, with 10 bases matching TRBD1. Trimming took 7 bases from V and 4 from J; bases not matched to a gene: 10. CDR1 is MNHEY, CDR2 SMNVEV, per germline (reference sequence). The CDR3 has 15 residues. This CDR3 reads CASTPDRGRQYEQYF. Here the CDR3 DNA reads TGTGCCAGCACCCCCGACAGGGGGCGGCAATACGAGCAGTACTTC.

The genes are TRBV10-1 and TRBJ2-3; D might be TRBD1 (6 bases). The length of the CDR3 is 14 residues. Germline V gene sequence: CDR1 WNHNN, CDR2 SYGVQD (reference sequence). The ends were cut back, 5 bases at V and 3 bases at J, with 12 bases in the middle. CDR3 protein: CASSLSQGTDTQYF. The DNA of the CDR3 is TGCGCCAGCAGTTTATCGCAGGGGACAGATACGCAGTATTTT.

The chain joins TRBV28 to TRBJ1-1, with D possibly being TRBD1 (5 bases). V shed 3 bases and J shed 4 bases, with 12 bases lying between them. Germline CDR1 and CDR2: MDHEN and SYDVKM. CDR3 length: 14 residues. DNA of the CDR3: TGTGCCAGCAGTTTTTCTAGGGACTCCACTGAAGCTTTCTTT. Protein product: CASSFSRDSTEAFF.

This clone was seen a handful of times. This rearrangement joins TRBV30 to TRBJ2-7, with 13 bases aligning to TRBD2. Germline V gives CDR1 GTSNPN, CDR2 SVGIG (reference sequence). V trimming: 1 base; J trimming: 4 bases; junction bases outside the gene matches: 4. The CDR3 has 15 residues. In DNA, the CDR3 is TGTGCCTGGAGTGCGGGGACTAGCGGGATATACGAGCAGTACTTC. This codes for CAWSAGTSGIYEQYF.

This clone was seen only a few times. This rearrangement joins TRBV27 to TRBJ2-7; 7 bases fit TRBD1. The CDR3 extends over 14 amino acids. Germline trimming cut 5 bases from V and 0 bases from J; bases unmatched to any gene: 4. The V gene's germline CDR1 is MNHEY and CDR2 SMNVEV (reference sequence). CDR3: CASSVWDSSYEQYF. CDR3 sequence (DNA): TGTGCCAGCAGTGTATGGGACAGCTCCTACGAGCAGTACTTC.

The CDR3 here is CASSLDSSGSYEQYF. The CDR3 DNA follows: TGTGCCAGCAGCCTCGACTCCAGCGGCTCCTACGAGCAGTACTTC. This chain joins TRBV13 and TRBJ2-7; possible D gene TRBD2, 5 bases. The germline gives CDR1 PRHDT, CDR2 FYEKMQ (reference sequence). The V end was cut by 5 bases, the J end by 0 bases, with 14 bases between. The CDR3 length is 15 residues.

The chain has TRBV4-2 and TRBJ1-1; the match to TRBD1 covers 8 bases. Trimming cost V 0 bases and J 7 bases; bases outside gene matches: 7. This CDR3 region has 15 residues. Germline CDR1 and CDR2: LGHNA and YNFKEQ. The CDR3 protein is CASSQDQGQGGEAFF. In DNA, the CDR3 is TGTGCCAGCAGCCAAGATCAAGGACAGGGCGGTGAAGCTTTCTTT.

This clone was seen only once. The chain is built from TRBV7-2 and TRBJ2-2; D remains unclear. CDR1 is SGHTA, CDR2 FQGNSA, per germline. The CDR3 sequence is 16 residues long. The V and J ends lost 5 bases and 7 bases respectively, with 20 bases between them. The CDR3 DNA reads TGTGCCAGCAGCCCCCCTTCCCGACCGGGTGGCGGGGAGCTGTTTTTT. Residues: CASSPPSRPGGGELFF. Full variable domain (rest looked up from reference TRBV7-2 and TRBJ2-2): GAGVSQSPSNKVTEKGKDVELRCDPISGHTALYWYRQSLGQGLEFLIYFQGNSAPDKSGLPSDRFSAERTGGSVSTLTIQRTQQEDSAVYLCASSPPSRPGGGELFFGEGSRLTVL.

The genes are TRBV14 and TRBJ2-1; D gene ambiguous. CDR3 length: 18 residues. From germline, CDR1 is SGHDN and CDR2 FVKESK. V lost 0 bases to trimming and J lost 0 bases, with 15 bases between them. CDR3 bases: TGTGCCAGCAGCCAAGACGTCCGGGTAAGGAGCTCCTACAATGAGCAGTTCTTC. This translates into CASSQDVRVRSSYNEQFF.

The J gene is TRBJ2-2, the V gene TRBV4-1; TRBD2 agrees at 10 bases. The V gene end was trimmed by 1 base and the J gene end by 4 bases; junction bases not matched to a gene: 6. The germline gives CDR1 MGHRA, CDR2 YSYEKL. The CDR3 runs 17 residues. This CDR3 reads CASSQARAGGRTGELFF. The CDR3 DNA reads as TGCGCCAGCAGCCAAGCCCGAGCGGGAGGGCGCACCGGGGAGCTGTTTTTT.

The rearrangement uses TRBV11-2 and TRBJ1-1, with D unclear. Germline CDR1 SGHAT, CDR2 FQNNGV. The CDR3 spans 19 residues. The V and J ends lost 5 bases and 1 base respectively, with 26 bases between them. The DNA of the CDR3 is TGTGCCAGCAGCCTACGGTATGGGGAGACGGATTCCCCGAACACTGAAGCTTTCTTT. This gives the protein CASSLRYGETDSPNTEAFF.

This rearrangement joins TRBV21-1 to TRBJ1-4; no check of the table's D call, TRBD1, against the DNA was made. TRBV21-1 is shown as a pseudogene. The CDR3 runs 19 residues. The CDR3 nucleotides read TGTGCCAGCAGCGGACGGACAGGGGAAATTACGATTATTAATGAAAAACTGTTTTTT. This encodes CASSGRTGEITIINEKLFF.

This sequence joins TRBV5-1 and TRBJ1-1, with D perhaps matching TRBD1 (5 bases). Trimming stripped 1 base from V and 1 base from J, with 8 bases between. Germline assignment: CDR1 SGHRS and CDR2 YFSETQ. The CDR3 sequence is 14 residues long. The CDR3: CASSLTTANTEAFF. CDR3 nucleotides: TGCGCCAGCAGCTTGACGACAGCGAACACTGAAGCTTTCTTT.